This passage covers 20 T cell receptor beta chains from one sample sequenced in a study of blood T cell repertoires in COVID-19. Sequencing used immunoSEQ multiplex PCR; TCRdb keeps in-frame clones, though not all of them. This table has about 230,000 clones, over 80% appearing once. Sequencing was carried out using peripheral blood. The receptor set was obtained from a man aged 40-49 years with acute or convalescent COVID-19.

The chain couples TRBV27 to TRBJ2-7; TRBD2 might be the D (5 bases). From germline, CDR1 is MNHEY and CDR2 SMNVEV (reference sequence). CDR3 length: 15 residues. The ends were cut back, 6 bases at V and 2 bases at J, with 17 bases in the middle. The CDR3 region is CASSQRTPAPYEQYF. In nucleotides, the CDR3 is TGTGCCAGCAGCCAAAGGACTCCCGCCCCCTACGAGCAGTACTTC.

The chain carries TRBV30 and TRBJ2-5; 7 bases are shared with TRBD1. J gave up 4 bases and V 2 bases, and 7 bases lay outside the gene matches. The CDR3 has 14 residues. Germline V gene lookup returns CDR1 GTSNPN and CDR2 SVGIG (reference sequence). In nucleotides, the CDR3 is TGTGCCTGGAGTCCCGGACAGGCAGCAGAGACCCAGTACTTC. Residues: CAWSPGQAAETQYF.

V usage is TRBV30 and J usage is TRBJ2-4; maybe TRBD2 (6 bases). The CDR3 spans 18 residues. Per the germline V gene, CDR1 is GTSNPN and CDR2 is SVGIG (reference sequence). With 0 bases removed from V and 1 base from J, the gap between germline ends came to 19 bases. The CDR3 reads CAWSVHGSLAGAKNIQYF. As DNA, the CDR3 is TGTGCCTGGAGTGTACACGGGAGCTTGGCGGGGGCCAAAAACATTCAGTACTTC.

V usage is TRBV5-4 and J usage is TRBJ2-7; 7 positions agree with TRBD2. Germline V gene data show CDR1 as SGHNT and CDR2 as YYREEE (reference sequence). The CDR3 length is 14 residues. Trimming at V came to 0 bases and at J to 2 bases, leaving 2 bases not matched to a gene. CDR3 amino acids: CASSLDGRTYEQYF. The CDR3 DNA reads TGTGCCAGCAGCTTGGACGGGAGGACCTACGAGCAGTACTTC.

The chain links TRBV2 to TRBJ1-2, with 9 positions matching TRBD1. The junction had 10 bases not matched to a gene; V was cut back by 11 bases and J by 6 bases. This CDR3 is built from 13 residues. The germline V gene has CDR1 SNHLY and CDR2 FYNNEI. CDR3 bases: TGTGCCGGGCGGGGACAGGGACATGATGGCTACACCTTC. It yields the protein CAGRGQGHDGYTF.

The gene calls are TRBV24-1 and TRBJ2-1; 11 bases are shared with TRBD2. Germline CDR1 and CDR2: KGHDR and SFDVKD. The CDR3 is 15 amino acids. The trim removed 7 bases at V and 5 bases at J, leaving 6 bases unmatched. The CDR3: CATSPGTSGNNEQFF. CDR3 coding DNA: TGTGCCACCAGCCCTGGGACTAGCGGAAACAATGAGCAGTTCTTC.

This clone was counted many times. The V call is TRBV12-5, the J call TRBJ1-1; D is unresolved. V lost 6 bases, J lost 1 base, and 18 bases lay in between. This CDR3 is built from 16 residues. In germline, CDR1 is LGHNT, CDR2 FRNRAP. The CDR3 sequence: CASGGGSAMRNTEAFF. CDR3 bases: TGTGCTAGTGGGGGAGGGAGTGCCATGCGGAACACTGAAGCTTTCTTT.

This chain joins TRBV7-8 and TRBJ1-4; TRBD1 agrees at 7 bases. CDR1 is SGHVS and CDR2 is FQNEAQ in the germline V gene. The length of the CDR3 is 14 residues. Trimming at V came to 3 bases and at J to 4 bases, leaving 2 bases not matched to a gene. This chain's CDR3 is CASSFGTVNEKLFF. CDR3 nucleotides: TGTGCCAGCAGCTTCGGGACAGTTAATGAAAAACTGTTTTTT.

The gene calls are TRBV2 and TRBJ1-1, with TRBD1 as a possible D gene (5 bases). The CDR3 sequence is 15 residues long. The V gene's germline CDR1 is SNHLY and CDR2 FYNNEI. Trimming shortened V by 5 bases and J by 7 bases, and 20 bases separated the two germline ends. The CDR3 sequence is CASSYIRTSRGEAFF. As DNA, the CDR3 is TGTGCCAGCAGTTACATACGGACAAGTCGCGGTGAAGCTTTCTTT. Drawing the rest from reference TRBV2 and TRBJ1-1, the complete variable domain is EPEVTQTPSHQVTQMGQEVILRCVPISNHLYFYWYRQILGQKVEFLVSFYNNEISEKSEIFDDQFSVERPDGSNFTLKIRSTKLEDSAMYFCASSYIRTSRGEAFFGQGTRLTVV.

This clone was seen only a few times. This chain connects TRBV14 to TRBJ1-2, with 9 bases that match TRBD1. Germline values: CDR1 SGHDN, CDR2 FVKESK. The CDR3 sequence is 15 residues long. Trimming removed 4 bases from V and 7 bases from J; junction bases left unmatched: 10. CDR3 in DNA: TGTGCCAGCAGCCGATCAGGGGACAGGGCGGTTGGCTACACCTTC. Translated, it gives CASSRSGDRAVGYTF.

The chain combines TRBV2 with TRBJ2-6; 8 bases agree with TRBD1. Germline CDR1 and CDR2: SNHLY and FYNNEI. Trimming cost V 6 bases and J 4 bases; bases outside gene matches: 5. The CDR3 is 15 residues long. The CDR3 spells CASSAGTGGANVLTF. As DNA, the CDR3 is TGTGCCAGCAGCGCCGGGACAGGCGGGGCCAACGTCCTGACTTTC.

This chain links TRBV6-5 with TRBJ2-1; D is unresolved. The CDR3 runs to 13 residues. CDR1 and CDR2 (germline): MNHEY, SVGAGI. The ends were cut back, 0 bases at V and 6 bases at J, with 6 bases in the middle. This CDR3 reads CASSYSASNEQFF. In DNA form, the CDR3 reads TGTGCCAGCAGTTACTCGGCTTCCAATGAGCAGTTCTTC.

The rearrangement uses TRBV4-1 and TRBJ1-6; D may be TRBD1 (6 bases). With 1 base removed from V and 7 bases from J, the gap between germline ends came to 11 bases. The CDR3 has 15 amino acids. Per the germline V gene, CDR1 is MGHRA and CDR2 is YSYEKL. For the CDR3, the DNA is TGCGCCAGCAGCCAAGCGGGCCAGGGGAATTCACCCCTCCACTTT. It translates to CASSQAGQGNSPLHF.

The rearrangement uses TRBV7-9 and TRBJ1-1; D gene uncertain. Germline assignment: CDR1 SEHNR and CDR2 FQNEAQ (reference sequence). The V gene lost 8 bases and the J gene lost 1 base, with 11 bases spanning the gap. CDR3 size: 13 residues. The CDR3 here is CASAKQRNTEAFF. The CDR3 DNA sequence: TGTGCCAGCGCCAAGCAGCGGAACACTGAAGCTTTCTTT.

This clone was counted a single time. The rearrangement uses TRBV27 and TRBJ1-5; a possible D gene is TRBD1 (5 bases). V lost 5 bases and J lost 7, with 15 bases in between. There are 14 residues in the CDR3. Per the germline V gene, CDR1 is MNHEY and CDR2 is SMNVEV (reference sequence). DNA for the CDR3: TGTGCCAGCAGTCCCTATCAGGGCAGCCAGCCCCAGCATTTT. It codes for CASSPYQGSQPQHF.

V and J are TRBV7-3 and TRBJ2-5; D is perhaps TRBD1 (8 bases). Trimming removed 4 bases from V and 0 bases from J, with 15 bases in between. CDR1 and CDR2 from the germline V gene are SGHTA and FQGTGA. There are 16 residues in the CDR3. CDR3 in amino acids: CASSSGQGGYQETQYF. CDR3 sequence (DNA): TGTGCCAGCAGCTCTGGACAGGGAGGGTACCAAGAGACCCAGTACTTC.

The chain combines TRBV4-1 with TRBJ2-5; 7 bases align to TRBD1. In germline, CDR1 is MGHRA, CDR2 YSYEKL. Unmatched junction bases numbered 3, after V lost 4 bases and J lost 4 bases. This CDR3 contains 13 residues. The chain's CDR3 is CASSPQGVETQYF. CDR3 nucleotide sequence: TGCGCCAGCAGCCCCCAGGGGGTAGAGACCCAGTACTTC.

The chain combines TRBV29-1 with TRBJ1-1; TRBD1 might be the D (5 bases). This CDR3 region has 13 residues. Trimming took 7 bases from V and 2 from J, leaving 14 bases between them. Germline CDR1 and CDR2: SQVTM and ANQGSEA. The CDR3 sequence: CSAWLGGNTEAFF. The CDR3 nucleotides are TGCAGCGCCTGGCTCGGGGGAAACACTGAAGCTTTCTTT.

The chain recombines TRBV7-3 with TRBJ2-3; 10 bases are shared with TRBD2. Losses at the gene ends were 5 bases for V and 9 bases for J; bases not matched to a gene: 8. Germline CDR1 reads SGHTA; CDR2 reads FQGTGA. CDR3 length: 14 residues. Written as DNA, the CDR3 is TGTGCCAGCAGCCCAAACCTAGCGGGAGTCACGCAGTATTTT. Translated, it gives CASSPNLAGVTQYF. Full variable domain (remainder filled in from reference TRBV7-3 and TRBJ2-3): GAGVSQTPSNKVTEKGKYVELRCDPISGHTALYWYRQSLGQGPEFLIYFQGTGAADDSGLPNDRFFAVRPEGSVSTLKIQRTERGDSAVYLCASSPNLAGVTQYFGPGTRLTVL.

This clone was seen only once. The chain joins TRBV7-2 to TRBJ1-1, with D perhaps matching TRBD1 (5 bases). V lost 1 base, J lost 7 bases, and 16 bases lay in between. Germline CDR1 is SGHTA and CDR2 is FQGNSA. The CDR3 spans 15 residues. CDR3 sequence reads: CASSLVSSSGGEAFF. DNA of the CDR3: TGTGCCAGCAGCTTAGTTTCTTCGTCGGGGGGTGAAGCTTTCTTT.